Shown below are 11 T cell receptor beta chains from a single sample sequenced in a study of Ad26.COV2.S vaccination and SARS-CoV-2 variants. Profiled with immunoSEQ multiplex PCR; TCRdb holds only in-frame clones, not every one. The table records 250,000 or so clones, about 83% of them present only once. The treatment denotes: some 20 received Ad26.COV2.S at low or high dose, single or two shots; several received placebo; per-sample allocation not given. Sampling was performed 63 days after the first vaccine or placebo injection. This specimen consisted of peripheral blood, obtained in a trial of Ad26.COV2.S vaccine versus placebo. These receptors originate from a person aged 18-65 years who received the Ad26.COV2.S COVID-19 vaccine or a placebo.

The chain couples TRBV28 to TRBJ2-7, with TRBD1 identical over 11 bases. J lost 3 bases, V lost 7 bases, and 5 bases had no gene match. CDR1 MDHEN and CDR2 SYDVKM come from the germline V gene. There are 14 residues in the CDR3. This CDR3 reads CASTRGTGGYEQYF. The CDR3 nucleotides read TGTGCCAGCACCAGGGGGACAGGGGGCTACGAGCAGTACTTC. The variable domain in full, completed from reference TRBV28 and TRBJ2-7, reads DVKVTQSSRYLVKRTGEKVFLECVQDMDHENMFWYRQDPGLGLRLIYFSYDVKMKEKGDIPEGYSVSREKKERFSLILESASTNQTSMYLCASTRGTGGYEQYFGPGTRLTVT.

This chain links TRBV5-4 with TRBJ2-5; tentatively, D is TRBD2 (5 bases). This CDR3 spans 14 amino acids. Trimming cost V 1 base and J 5 bases, with 12 bases left between them. Looked up from germline, CDR1 is SGHNT and CDR2 is YYREEE (reference sequence). The CDR3 nucleotides are TGTGCCAGCAGCTTGCCGGGGATAGGGGAGACCCAGTACTTC. It yields the protein CASSLPGIGETQYF. The variable domain in full, completed from reference TRBV5-4 and TRBJ2-5, reads ETGVTQSPTHLIKTRGQQVTLRCSSQSGHNTVSWYQQALGQGPQFIFQYYREEENGRGNFPPRFSGLQFPNYSSELNVNALELDDSALYLCASSLPGIGETQYFGPGTRLLVL.

This chain connects TRBV4-1 to TRBJ1-1, with D unclear. The CDR3 runs to 15 residues. Germline lookup yields CDR1 MGHRA and CDR2 YSYEKL. V lost 0 bases, J lost 0 bases, and 8 bases lay in between. Here the CDR3 DNA reads TGCGCCAGCAGCCAAGACGACATTATGAACACTGAAGCTTTCTTT. Translated, it gives CASSQDDIMNTEAFF.

This clone has just one count. The chain couples TRBV6-1 to TRBJ2-3, with no clear D. Trimming pared 1 base from V and 2 bases from J, leaving 7 bases between. The CDR3 loop spans 14 amino acids. Per the germline V gene, CDR1 is MNHNS and CDR2 is SASEGT. CDR3 loop: CASSEEEDTDTQYF. CDR3 coding DNA: TGTGCCAGCAGTGAAGAGGAAGACACAGATACGCAGTATTTT.

This chain uses TRBV6-4 with TRBJ2-6; 8 nucleotides line up with TRBD1. With V trimmed by 2 bases and J by 0 bases, 0 bases remained unmatched. Germline assignment: CDR1 MRHNA and CDR2 SNTAGT. This CDR3 has 16 residues. The CDR3: CASSDTGGSGANVLTF. CDR3 in DNA: TGTGCCAGCAGTGACACAGGGGGCTCTGGGGCCAACGTCCTGACTTTC.

This chain uses TRBV2 with TRBJ2-7, with D perhaps TRBD1 (6 bases). The CDR3 loop spans 15 amino acids. The ends were cut back, 6 bases at V and 6 bases at J, with 21 bases in the middle. Germline CDR1 and CDR2: SNHLY and FYNNEI. The DNA for the CDR3 is TGTGCCAGCAGAAAGCTTGCAGGGGATACGGGCGAGCAGTACTTC. Amino acid sequence: CASRKLAGDTGEQYF.

This chain links TRBV6-5 with TRBJ2-2, with 9 bases identical to TRBD1. The trim removed 4 bases at V and 3 bases at J, leaving 3 bases unmatched. This CDR3 is 15 amino acids long. Germline V gives CDR1 MNHEY, CDR2 SVGAGI. DNA for the CDR3: TGTGCCAGCAGTTGGGGGACAGGGCACACCGGGGAGCTGTTTTTT. Translated, it gives CASSWGTGHTGELFF.

J is TRBJ1-3 and V is TRBV28; a possible D gene is TRBD1 (5 bases). The CDR3 consists of 16 residues. V was clipped by 1 base and J by 4 bases, with 14 bases between them. Per germline, CDR1 MDHEN and CDR2 SYDVKM. CDR3 protein: CASSLSGLGPGNTIYF. The CDR3 DNA follows: TGTGCCAGCAGTTTATCAGGGTTAGGCCCCGGAAACACCATATATTTT.

The rearrangement uses TRBV5-1 and TRBJ1-2; D ambiguous. Trimming shortened V by 0 bases and J by 0 bases, and 9 bases separated the two germline ends. Looked up from germline, CDR1 is SGHRS and CDR2 is YFSETQ. There are 15 residues in the CDR3. This chain's CDR3 is CASSLDGSSNYGYTF. The CDR3 DNA is TGCGCCAGCAGCTTGGATGGCAGCTCTAACTATGGCTACACCTTC.

This rearrangement joins TRBV6-5 to TRBJ2-7, with D perhaps assigned TRBD1 or TRBD2 (5 bases each). Germline CDR1 and CDR2: MNHEY and SVGAGI. The CDR3 is made up of 14 amino acids. The CDR3 spells CATSGFEGSYEQYF. In nucleotides, the CDR3 is TGTGCGACGTCAGGGTTCGAGGGAAGTTACGAGCAGTACTTC.

The genes are TRBV7-3 and TRBJ2-5, with TRBD2 identical over 7 bases. The CDR3 is 15 amino acids. Germline trimming cut 1 base from V and 3 bases from J; bases unmatched to any gene: 5. Germline V gene data show CDR1 as SGHTA and CDR2 as FQGTGA. CDR3 sequence (DNA): TGTGCCAGCAGCTTAAAAGGGACTACGAAAGAGACCCAGTACTTC. Translation: CASSLKGTTKETQYF.